The clone carrying this TCR beta chain was recorded many times. Germline V gene sequence: CDR1 SQVTM, CDR2 ANQGSEA. With V trimmed by 7 bases and J by 3 bases, 7 bases remained unmatched. The CDR3 runs to 13 residues. Library preparation (for TCRbeta) was performed with unique molecular identifiers. TCRdb itself ran the PCR reads through MiXCR, one entry per CDR3 protein. The sample contains over 550,000 distinct CDR3 sequences, more than 9% of which appear only once. The sample belongs to a study of T-cell reconstitution after alpha-beta-depleted transplantation in children. The material sequenced was PBMCs from the stem cell graft donor, taken from the stem cell graft. The sequence was collected from a human donor who donated a stem cell graft to a child with acute myeloid leukemia. The V call is TRBV29-1, the J call TRBJ1-1; TRBD1 agrees at 8 bases. The CDR3 here is CSGKTGVDTEAFF. The CDR3 nucleotides are TGCAGCGGCAAGACAGGGGTGGACACTGAAGCTTTCTTT.